This TCR beta chain was captured by sequencing in a study of cytomegalovirus exposure and HLA in healthy donors. In the PCR, 60 Vbeta and 13 Jbeta primers were used. TCRdb's copy holds only in-frame clones and misses some; the assay was immunoSEQ multiplex PCR. Its table lists about 110,000 clones. Comments on this clone: Its antigen is undetermined.

This CDR3 has 13 amino acids. CDR1 is LNHNV and CDR2 is YYDKDF in the germline V gene (reference sequence). J gave up 3 bases and V 1 base, and 0 bases lay outside the gene matches. Findings and limits, study-wide: Other equally common chains were less clonally expanded than HLA-associated TCR beta chains, a later analysis showed.

The chain carries TRBV15 and TRBJ2-7; 7 nucleotides agree with TRBD1. Sequenced material: PBMCs. The origin of this receptor is a middle-aged man in good health and CMV-seropositive. The CDR3 bases are TGTGCCACCAGCAGAGGGGACAGCTACGAGCAGTACTTC. Translation: CATSRGDSYEQYF.